The sequence of this TCR beta chain was determined in a study of blood T cell repertoires in COVID-19. About the research overall: There were acute and convalescent COVID-19 samples, and they came from the United States, Italy and Spain. The analysed material was cDNA or gDNA that came from T cells, B-cell-depleted T cells, or PBMCs.

V was clipped by 1 base and J by 9 bases, with 14 bases between them. The germline V gene has CDR1 LNHNV and CDR2 YYDKDF (reference sequence). The CDR3 is 14 amino acids. Assay: immunoSEQ multiplex PCR; the TCRdb copy retains only in-frame clones and omits some. The sample has approximately 65,000 clones, under 85% seen once; the top ten hold around 21%. This receptor was taken from a woman older than 75 with active or convalescent COVID-19. The chain is built from TRBV15 and TRBJ2-3; D perhaps matches TRBD2 (6 bases). Sequencing used peripheral blood. The CDR3 spells CATSRGDSPSTQYF. DNA of the CDR3: TGTGCCACCAGCAGAGGGGACTCGCCCTCGACGCAGTATTTT.